This T cell receptor (beta chain) was recorded in a study of T cell responses to AZD1222 COVID-19 vaccine. This clone was observed once. Its cognate antigen is unknown. Here immunoSEQ multiplex PCR was the method, and the copy in TCRdb shows in-frame clones only, minus some. The repertoire has 150,000 to 200,000 clones, less than 95% of them found once; the top ten carry 5% to 6.5%. V lost 6 bases and J lost 5; bases outside the gene matches: 8. The germline gives CDR1 LNHDA, CDR2 SQIVND (reference sequence). The CDR3 sequence is 14 residues long. Points from the study as a whole: Researchers took repertoire samples only after the peak T cell response had come. Unmutated variant regions are reportedly targeted by nearly half of spike-specific TCRs. Among those given AZD1222, only 6 or 7 were seropositive at baseline.

This chain connects TRBV19 to TRBJ1-2; 8 bases agree with TRBD1. The source material was peripheral blood, sampled 28 days after the second AZD1222 dose. This sequence was found in an adult who received the AZD1222 COVID-19 vaccine. In DNA form, the CDR3 reads TGTGCCAGTAGCGGGGACAGGTTGCGGTATGGCTACACCTTC. Amino acids: CASSGDRLRYGYTF.